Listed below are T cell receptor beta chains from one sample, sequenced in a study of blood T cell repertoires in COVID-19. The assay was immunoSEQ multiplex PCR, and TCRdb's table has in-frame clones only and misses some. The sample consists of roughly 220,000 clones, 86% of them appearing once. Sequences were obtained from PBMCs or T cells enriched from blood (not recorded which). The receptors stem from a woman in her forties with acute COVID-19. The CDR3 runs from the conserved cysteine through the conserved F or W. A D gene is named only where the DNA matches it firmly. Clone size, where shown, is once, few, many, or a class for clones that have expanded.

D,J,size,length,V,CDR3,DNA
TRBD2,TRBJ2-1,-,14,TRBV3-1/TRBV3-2,CASSPGGLASEQFF,TGTGCCAGCAGCCCGGGGGGGCTGGCGAGTGAGCAGTTCTTC
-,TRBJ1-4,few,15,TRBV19,CASRTRGGPGEKLFF,TGTGCCAGTAGAACTCGGGGGGGCCCCGGAGAAAAACTGTTTTTT
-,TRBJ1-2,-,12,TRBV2,CASSTDYYGYTF,TGTGCCAGCAGTACAGATTACTATGGCTACACCTTC
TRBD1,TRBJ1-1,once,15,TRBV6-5,CASSRSGTANTEAFF,TGTGCCAGCAGTCGTTCCGGGACAGCGAACACTGAAGCTTTCTTT
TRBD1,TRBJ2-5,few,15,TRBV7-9,CASSFQGASQETQYF,TGTGCCAGCAGCTTCCAGGGGGCGTCTCAAGAGACCCAGTACTTC
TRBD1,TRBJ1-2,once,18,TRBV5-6,CASSRIRTGIKGDYGYTF,TGTGCCAGCAGCCGAATAAGGACAGGGATCAAAGGTGACTATGGCTACACCTTC
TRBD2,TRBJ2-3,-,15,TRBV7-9,CASSYGLASTDTQYF,TGTGCCAGCAGCTACGGACTAGCTAGCACAGATACGCAGTATTTT
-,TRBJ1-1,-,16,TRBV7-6,CASSLADFARSNEAFF,TGTGCCAGCAGCTTAGCGGATTTTGCCAGGTCAAATGAAGCTTTCTTT
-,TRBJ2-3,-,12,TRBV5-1,CASSANLDTQYF,TGCGCCAGCAGCGCCAACTTAGATACGCAGTATTTT
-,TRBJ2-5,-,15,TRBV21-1,CASSKGAGGGKTQYF,TGTGCCAGCAGCAAAGGAGCGGGGGGCGGAAAGACCCAGTACTTC
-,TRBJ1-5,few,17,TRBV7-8,CASSLGGRGTYNQPQHF,TGTGCCAGCAGCTTAGGGGGGAGAGGGACTTACAATCAGCCCCAGCATTTT
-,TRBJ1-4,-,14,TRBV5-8,CASSLSLVNEKLFF,TGTGCCAGCAGCTTGTCGTTAGTTAATGAAAAACTGTTTTTT
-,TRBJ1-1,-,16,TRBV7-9,CASSLDPQGPNTEAFF,TGTGCCAGCAGCTTAGACCCCCAGGGCCCTAACACTGAAGCTTTCTTT
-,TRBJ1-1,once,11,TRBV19,CASSIAREAFF,TGTGCCAGTAGTATAGCCCGGGAAGCTTTCTTT
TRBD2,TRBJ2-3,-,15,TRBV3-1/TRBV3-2,CASSQEGTKTDTQYF,TGTGCCAGCAGCCAAGAAGGGACTAAAACAGATACGCAGTATTTT
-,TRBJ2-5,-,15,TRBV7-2,CASSPPASAQETQYF,TGTGCCAGCAGCCCCCCGGCTAGCGCCCAAGAGACCCAGTACTTC
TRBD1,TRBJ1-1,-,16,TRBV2,CASSERTGRGGTEAFF,TGTGCCAGCAGTGAGAGGACAGGCAGAGGTGGTACTGAAGCTTTCTTT
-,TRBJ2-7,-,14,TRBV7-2,CASSLAGGLGEQYF,TGTGCCAGCAGCTTAGCGGGGGGGCTTGGAGAGCAGTACTTC
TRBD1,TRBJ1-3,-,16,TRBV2,CASSGTGRRSGNTIYF,TGTGCCAGCAGTGGGACAGGACGACGCTCTGGAAACACCATATATTTT
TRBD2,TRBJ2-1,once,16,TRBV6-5,CASSYSIGGGPNEQFF,TGTGCCAGCAGTTACTCGATAGGCGGGGGGCCTAATGAGCAGTTCTTC
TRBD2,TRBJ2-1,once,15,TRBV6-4,CASASRGGTYNEQFF,TGTGCCAGCGCTTCCCGGGGGGGGACCTACAATGAGCAGTTCTTC
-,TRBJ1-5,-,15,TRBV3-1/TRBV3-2,CASSSSSDSFEPQHF,TGTGCCAGCAGCAGCAGCTCGGACAGTTTTGAGCCCCAGCATTTT
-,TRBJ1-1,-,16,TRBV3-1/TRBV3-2,CASSRGTVNMNTEAFF,TGTGCCAGCAGCCGCGGGACGGTGAATATGAACACTGAAGCTTTCTTT
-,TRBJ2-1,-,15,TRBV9,CASSVAGISYNEQFF,TGTGCCAGCAGCGTAGCGGGGATCTCCTACAATGAGCAGTTCTTC
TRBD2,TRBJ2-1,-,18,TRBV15,CATSSPRLAGGSYNEQFF,TGTGCCACCAGCAGCCCTCGACTAGCGGGGGGGTCCTACAATGAGCAGTTCTTC
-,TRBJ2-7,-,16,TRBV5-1,CASSLGAGLSSYEQYF,TGCGCCAGCAGCTTGGGGGCGGGCCTGAGCTCCTACGAGCAGTACTTC
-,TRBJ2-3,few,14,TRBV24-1,CATSAGRAKDTQYF,TGTGCCACCAGTGCCGGCAGGGCCAAAGATACGCAGTATTTT
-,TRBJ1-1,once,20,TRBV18,CASSPPPQQGRPGGTTEAFF,TGTGCCAGCTCACCACCACCCCAACAGGGACGGCCGGGGGGTACCACTGAAGCTTTCTTT